Sequencing of this T cell receptor beta chain was carried out in a study of regulatory T cells in long-lasting Graves disease. To make TCR beta libraries, researchers used iRepertoire HTBI primers and Arm-PCR of CDR3 regions. One entry per CDR3 protein results from TCRdb running MiXCR on the multiplex PCR reads. This sample has roughly 500,000 distinct CDR3 sequences, with approximately 13% found just once. Stated time point: newly diagnosed GD, antithyroid drugs for less than 3 months. Following extraction of RNA from PBMCs, that RNA was used to make the TCR library. V was pared by 0 bases and J by 8 bases, with 16 bases between. The CDR3 runs to 15 residues. The germline V gene has CDR1 SEHNR and CDR2 FQNEAQ (reference sequence). The sample also formed part of further work on T cells in Graves' hyperthyroidism and ophthalmopathy.

Sequenced here: peripheral blood mononuclear cells (PBMCs), sampled at new diagnosis, from a patient treated with antithyroid drugs. The sequence came from a man aged 30-40 years with Graves disease. The chain uses TRBV7-9 and TRBJ1-2; D gene uncertain. CDR3 coding DNA: TGTGCCAGCAGCTTAGCTTTCGGTGAGGTGGACGGCTACACCTTC. Amino acids: CASSLAFGEVDGYTF. The whole variable domain, filled in from reference TRBV7-9 and TRBJ1-2, reads DTGVSQNPRHKITKRGQNVTFRCDPISEHNRLYWYRQTLGQGPEFLTYFQNEAQLEKSRLLSDRFSAERPKGSFSTLEIQRTEQGDSAMYLCASSLAFGEVDGYTFGSGTRLTVV.